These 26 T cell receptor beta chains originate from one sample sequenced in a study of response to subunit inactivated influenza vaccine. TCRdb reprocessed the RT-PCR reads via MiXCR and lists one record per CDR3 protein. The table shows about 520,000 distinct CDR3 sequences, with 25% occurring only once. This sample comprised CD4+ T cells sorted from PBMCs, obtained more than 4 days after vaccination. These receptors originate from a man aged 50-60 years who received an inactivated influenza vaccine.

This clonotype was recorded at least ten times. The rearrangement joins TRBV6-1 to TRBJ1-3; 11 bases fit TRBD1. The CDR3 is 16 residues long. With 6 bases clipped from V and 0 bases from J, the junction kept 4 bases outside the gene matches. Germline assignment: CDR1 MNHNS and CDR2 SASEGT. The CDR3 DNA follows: TGTGCCAGCAGCGGACAGGGGGCTTACTCTGGAAACACCATATATTTT. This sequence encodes CASSGQGAYSGNTIYF.

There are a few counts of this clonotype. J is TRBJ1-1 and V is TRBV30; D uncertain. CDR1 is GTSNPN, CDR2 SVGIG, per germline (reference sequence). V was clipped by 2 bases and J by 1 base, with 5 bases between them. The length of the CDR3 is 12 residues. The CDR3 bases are TGTGCCTGGAGTATTGAGAACACTGAAGCTTTCTTT. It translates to CAWSIENTEAFF.

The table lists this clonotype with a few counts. The CDR3 nucleotides are TGTGCCACCAGCAGCGGAACAGTTAATTCACCCCTCCACTTT. Its translation: CATSSGTVNSPLHF. The chain is built from TRBV15 and TRBJ1-6; D remains unclear. V gave up 3 bases and J gave up 6 bases, with 9 bases separating them. Germline V lookup: CDR1 LNHNV, CDR2 YYDKDF (reference sequence). The length of the CDR3 is 14 residues.

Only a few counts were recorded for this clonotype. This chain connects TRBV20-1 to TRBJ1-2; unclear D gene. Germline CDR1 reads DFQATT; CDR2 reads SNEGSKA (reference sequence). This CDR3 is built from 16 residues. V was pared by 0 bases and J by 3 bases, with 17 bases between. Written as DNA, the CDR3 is TGCAGTGCTAGAGATGTTTCAGGAGGTCGCTACTATGGCTACACCTTC. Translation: CSARDVSGGRYYGYTF.

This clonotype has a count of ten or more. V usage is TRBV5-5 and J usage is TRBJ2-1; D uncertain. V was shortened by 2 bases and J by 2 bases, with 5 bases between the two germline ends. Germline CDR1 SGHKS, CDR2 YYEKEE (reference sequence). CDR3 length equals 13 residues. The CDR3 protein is CASSLATYNEQFF. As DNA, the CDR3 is TGTGCCAGCAGCTTAGCCACCTACAATGAGCAGTTCTTC.

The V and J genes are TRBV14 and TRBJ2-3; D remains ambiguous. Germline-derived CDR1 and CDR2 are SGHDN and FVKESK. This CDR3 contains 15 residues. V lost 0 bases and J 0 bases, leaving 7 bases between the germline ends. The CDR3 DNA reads TGTGCCAGCAGCCAAGATACGGCTAGCACAGATACGCAGTATTTT. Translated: CASSQDTASTDTQYF. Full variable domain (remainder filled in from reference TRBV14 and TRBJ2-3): EAGVTQFPSHSVIEKGQTVTLRCDPISGHDNLYWYRRVMGKEIKFLLHFVKESKQDESGMPNNRFLAERTGGTYSTLKVQPAELEDSGVYFCASSQDTASTDTQYFGPGTRLTVL.

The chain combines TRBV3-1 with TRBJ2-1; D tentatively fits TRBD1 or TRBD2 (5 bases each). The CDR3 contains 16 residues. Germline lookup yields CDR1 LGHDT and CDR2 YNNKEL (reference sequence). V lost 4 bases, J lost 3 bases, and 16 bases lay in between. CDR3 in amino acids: CASSRGTALGYNEQFF. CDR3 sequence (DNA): TGTGCCAGCAGCCGGGGGACCGCCCTTGGCTACAATGAGCAGTTCTTC.

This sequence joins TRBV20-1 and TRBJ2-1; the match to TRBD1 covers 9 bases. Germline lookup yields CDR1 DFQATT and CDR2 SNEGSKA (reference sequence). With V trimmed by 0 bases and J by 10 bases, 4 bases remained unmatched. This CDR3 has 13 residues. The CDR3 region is CSARERTGDEQFF. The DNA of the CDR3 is TGCAGTGCTAGAGAACGGACAGGGGACGAGCAGTTCTTC.

CDR3 coding DNA: TGCAGTGCAGTACTAGCGGGAGGGATTAATGAGCAGTTCTTC. Translation gives CSAVLAGGINEQFF. This chain uses TRBV20-1 with TRBJ2-1, with 13 bases that match TRBD2. V dropped 6 bases and J dropped 7; count of bases not matched to a gene: 6. Germline V gene lookup returns CDR1 DFQATT and CDR2 SNEGSKA (reference sequence). The CDR3 covers 14 residues.

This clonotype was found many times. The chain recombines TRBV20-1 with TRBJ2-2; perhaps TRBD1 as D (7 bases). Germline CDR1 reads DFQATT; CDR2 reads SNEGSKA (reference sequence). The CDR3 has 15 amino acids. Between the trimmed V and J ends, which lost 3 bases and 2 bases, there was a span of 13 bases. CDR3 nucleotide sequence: TGCAGTGCTAGGGGCGGGACAGCTAACACCGGGGAGCTGTTTTTT. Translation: CSARGGTANTGELFF.

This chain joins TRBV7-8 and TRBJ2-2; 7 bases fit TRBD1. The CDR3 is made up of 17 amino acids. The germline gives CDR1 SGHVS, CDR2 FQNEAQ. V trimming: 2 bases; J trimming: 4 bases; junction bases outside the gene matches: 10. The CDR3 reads CASSLRTGTAATGELFF. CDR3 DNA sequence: TGTGCCAGCAGCTTAAGAACCGGGACAGCGGCCACCGGGGAGCTGTTTTTT.

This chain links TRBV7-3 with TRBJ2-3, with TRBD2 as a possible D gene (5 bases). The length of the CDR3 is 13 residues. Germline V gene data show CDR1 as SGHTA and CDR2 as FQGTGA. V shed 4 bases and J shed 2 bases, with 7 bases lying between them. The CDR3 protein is CASSWTPTDTQYF. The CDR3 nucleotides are TGTGCCAGCAGCTGGACTCCCACAGATACGCAGTATTTT.

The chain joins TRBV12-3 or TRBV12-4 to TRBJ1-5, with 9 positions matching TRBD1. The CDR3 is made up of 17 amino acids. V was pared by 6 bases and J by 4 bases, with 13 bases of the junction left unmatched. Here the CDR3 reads CASRGDRVVLGNQPQHF. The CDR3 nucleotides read TGTGCCAGCAGAGGGGACAGGGTCGTATTAGGAAATCAGCCCCAGCATTTT.

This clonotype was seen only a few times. CDR3 sequence (DNA): TGTGCCAGCAGTTTGGTCGGGGGGAGAGGTGTCTACGAGCAGTACTTC. Its translation: CASSLVGGRGVYEQYF. J is TRBJ2-7 and V is TRBV28, with TRBD2 identical over 7 bases. Germline CDR1 and CDR2: MDHEN and SYDVKM. The CDR3 sequence is 16 residues long. V lost 3 bases to trimming and J lost 3 bases; unmatched junction nucleotides: 11.

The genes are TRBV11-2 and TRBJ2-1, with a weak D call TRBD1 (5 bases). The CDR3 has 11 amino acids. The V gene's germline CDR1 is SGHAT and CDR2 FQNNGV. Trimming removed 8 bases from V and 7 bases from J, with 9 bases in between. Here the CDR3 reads CASQGRNEQFF. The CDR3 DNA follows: TGTGCCAGCCAGGGTAGGAATGAGCAGTTCTTC. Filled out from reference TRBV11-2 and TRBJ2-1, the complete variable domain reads EAGVAQSPRYKIIEKRQSVAFWCNPISGHATLYWYQQILGQGPKLLIQFQNNGVVDDSQLPKDRFSAERLKGVDSTLKIQPAKLEDSAVYLCASQGRNEQFFGPGTRLTVL.

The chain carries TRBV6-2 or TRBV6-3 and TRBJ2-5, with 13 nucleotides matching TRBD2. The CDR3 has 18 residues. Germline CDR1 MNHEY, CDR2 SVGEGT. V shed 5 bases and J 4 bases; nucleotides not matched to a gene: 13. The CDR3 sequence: CASSKGTSGTWWGETQYF. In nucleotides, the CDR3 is TGTGCCAGCAGTAAAGGGACTAGCGGGACCTGGTGGGGAGAGACCCAGTACTTC.

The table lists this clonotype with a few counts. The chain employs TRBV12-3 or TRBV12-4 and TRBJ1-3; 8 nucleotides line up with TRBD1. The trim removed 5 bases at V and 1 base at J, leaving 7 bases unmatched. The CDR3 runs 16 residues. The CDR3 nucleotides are TGTGCCAGCAGTAGGACAGGGATGGTATCTGGAAACACCATATATTTT. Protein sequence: CASSRTGMVSGNTIYF.

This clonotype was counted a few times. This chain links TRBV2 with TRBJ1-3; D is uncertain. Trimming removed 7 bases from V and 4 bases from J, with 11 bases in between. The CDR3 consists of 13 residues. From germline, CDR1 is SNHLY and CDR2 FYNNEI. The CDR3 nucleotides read TGTGCCAGCACTAAGGACGGAGGAAACACCATATATTTT. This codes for CASTKDGGNTIYF.

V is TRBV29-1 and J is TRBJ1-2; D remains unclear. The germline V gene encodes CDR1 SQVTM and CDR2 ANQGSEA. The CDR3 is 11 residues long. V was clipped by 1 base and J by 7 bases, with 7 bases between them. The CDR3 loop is CSVEGRTGYTF. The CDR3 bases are TGCAGCGTTGAAGGCAGGACTGGCTACACCTTC.

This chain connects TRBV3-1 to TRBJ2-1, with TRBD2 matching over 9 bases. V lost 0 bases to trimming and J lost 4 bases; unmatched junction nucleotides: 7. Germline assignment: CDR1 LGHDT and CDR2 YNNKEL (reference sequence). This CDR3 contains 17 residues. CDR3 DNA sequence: TGTGCCAGCAGCCAAGATCTATGGCTAGCGGGGTACAATGAGCAGTTCTTC. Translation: CASSQDLWLAGYNEQFF.

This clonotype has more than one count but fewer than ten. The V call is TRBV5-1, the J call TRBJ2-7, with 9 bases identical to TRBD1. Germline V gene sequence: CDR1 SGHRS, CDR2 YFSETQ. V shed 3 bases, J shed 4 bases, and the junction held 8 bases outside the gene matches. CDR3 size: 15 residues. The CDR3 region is CASSYGGTGLYEQYF. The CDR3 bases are TGCGCCAGCAGCTATGGAGGGACAGGGCTTTACGAGCAGTACTTC.

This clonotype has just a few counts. The CDR3 DNA is TGCAGTGCTAGAGGGCAGGGGACCGAGACCCAGTACTTC. This translates into CSARGQGTETQYF. The rearrangement uses TRBV20-1 and TRBJ2-5, with TRBD1 as a possible D gene (6 bases). The CDR3 is 13 residues long. V was shortened by 1 base and J by 5 bases, with 11 bases between the two germline ends. In germline, CDR1 is DFQATT, CDR2 SNEGSKA (reference sequence).

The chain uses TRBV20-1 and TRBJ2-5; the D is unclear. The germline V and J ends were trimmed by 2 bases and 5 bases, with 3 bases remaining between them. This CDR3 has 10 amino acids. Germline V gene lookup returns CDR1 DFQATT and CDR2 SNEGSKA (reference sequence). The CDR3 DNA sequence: TGCAGTGCTAGATTCGAGACCCAGTACTTC. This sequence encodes CSARFETQYF.

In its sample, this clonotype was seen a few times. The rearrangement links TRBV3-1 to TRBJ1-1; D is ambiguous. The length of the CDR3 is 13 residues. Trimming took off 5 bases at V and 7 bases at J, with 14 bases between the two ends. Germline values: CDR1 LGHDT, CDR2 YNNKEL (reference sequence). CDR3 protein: CASSTAGMGEAFF. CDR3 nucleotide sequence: TGTGCCAGCAGCACTGCGGGGATGGGTGAAGCTTTCTTT.

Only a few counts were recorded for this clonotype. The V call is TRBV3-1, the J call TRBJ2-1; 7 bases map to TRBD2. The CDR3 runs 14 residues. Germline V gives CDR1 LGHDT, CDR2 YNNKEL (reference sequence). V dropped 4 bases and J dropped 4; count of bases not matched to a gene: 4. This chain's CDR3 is CASSRRETYNEQFF. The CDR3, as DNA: TGTGCCAGCAGCCGGCGGGAGACGTACAATGAGCAGTTCTTC.

CDR3 sequence (DNA): TGTGCCAGCAGCTTAGCTGGGGGACCCCGGGCGGCTAACTATGGCTACACCTTC. It translates to CASSLAGGPRAANYGYTF. The rearrangement joins TRBV11-1 to TRBJ1-2, with D tentatively TRBD1 (5 bases). The CDR3 covers 18 residues. V dropped 0 bases and J dropped 0 bases, with 17 bases sitting between them. Germline values: CDR1 SGHAT, CDR2 FQDESV (reference sequence).